The next 17 T cell receptor beta chains were all read from a single sample in a study of blood T cell repertoires in COVID-19. Profiling relied on immunoSEQ multiplex PCR, and the TCRdb table lists in-frame clones only, not all of them. Of tens of thousands of clones in the sample, roughly nine tenths were seen once. The sequenced sample was peripheral blood. These receptor sequences come from a man aged 45 to 65 with acute or convalescent COVID-19.

V and J are TRBV11-2 and TRBJ2-2, with a weak D call TRBD1 (6 bases). Germline values: CDR1 SGHAT, CDR2 FQNNGV. The CDR3 sequence is 14 residues long. V lost 2 bases and J 7 bases, leaving 11 bases between the germline ends. The CDR3 nucleotides are TGTGCCAGCAGCTTAATGGTAGGGGGCGGGGAGCTGTTTTTT. This codes for CASSLMVGGGELFF.

The chain links TRBV5-1 to TRBJ2-7; 9 positions match TRBD1. This CDR3 contains 15 residues. Looked up from germline, CDR1 is SGHRS and CDR2 is YFSETQ. Germline trimming cut 1 base from V and 5 bases from J; bases unmatched to any gene: 7. CDR3 residues: CASSLSGTGLNEQYF. CDR3 DNA: TGCGCCAGCAGCTTGTCTGGGACAGGGCTGAACGAGCAGTACTTC. The full variable domain, in which reference TRBV5-1 and TRBJ2-7 provide the parts outside the CDR3, is KAGVTQTPRYLIKTRGQQVTLSCSPISGHRSVSWYQQTPGQGLQFLFEYFSETQRNKGNFPGRFSGRQFSNSRSEMNVSTLELGDSALYLCASSLSGTGLNEQYFGPGTRLTVT.

The rearrangement links TRBV7-9 to TRBJ2-3, with TRBD1 matching 9 bases. CDR1 and CDR2 from the germline V gene are SEHNR and FQNEAQ (reference sequence). The CDR3 is 14 residues long. Losses at the gene ends were 6 bases for V and 3 bases for J; bases not matched to a gene: 4. The CDR3 sequence: CASSDRGKTDTQYF. Here the CDR3 DNA reads TGTGCCAGCAGTGACAGGGGGAAAACAGATACGCAGTATTTT. Looking up the rest from reference TRBV7-9 and TRBJ2-3 gives the full variable domain: DTGVSQNPRHKITKRGQNVTFRCDPISEHNRLYWYRQTLGQGPEFLTYFQNEAQLEKSRLLSDRFSAERPKGSFSTLEIQRTEQGDSAMYLCASSDRGKTDTQYFGPGTRLTVL.

V is TRBV7-2 and J is TRBJ2-4; 10 bases fit TRBD2. Germline-derived CDR1 and CDR2 are SGHTA and FQGNSA. This CDR3 spans 16 amino acids. Germline trimming cut 5 bases from V and 0 bases from J; bases unmatched to any gene: 4. CDR3: CASSPGTSAAKNIQYF. Written as DNA, the CDR3 is TGTGCCAGCAGCCCTGGGACTAGCGCAGCCAAAAACATTCAGTACTTC.

This rearrangement joins TRBV7-2 to TRBJ2-4, with 8 bases that match TRBD1. Unmatched junction bases numbered 2, after V lost 0 bases and J lost 7 bases. Germline-derived CDR1 and CDR2 are SGHTA and FQGNSA. The CDR3 runs to 14 residues. The CDR3 DNA follows: TGTGCCAGCAGCTTAGCGTCAGGGGGCAACATTCAGTACTTC. Its translation: CASSLASGGNIQYF. The full variable domain, in which reference TRBV7-2 and TRBJ2-4 provide the parts outside the CDR3, is GAGVSQSPSNKVTEKGKDVELRCDPISGHTALYWYRQSLGQGLEFLIYFQGNSAPDKSGLPSDRFSAERTGGSVSTLTIQRTQQEDSAVYLCASSLASGGNIQYFGAGTRLSVL.

The rearrangement links TRBV9 to TRBJ1-1, with D possibly matching TRBD1 (5 bases). This CDR3 is built from 14 residues. Germline-derived CDR1 and CDR2 are SGDLS and YYNGEE. With 0 bases removed from V and 1 base from J, the gap between germline ends came to 7 bases. In DNA form, the CDR3 reads TGTGCCAGCAGCGTAGGAGACAGGAACACTGAAGCTTTCTTT. It specifies CASSVGDRNTEAFF.

The chain carries TRBV18 and TRBJ1-2, with 8 bases aligning to TRBD1. The germline CDR1 and CDR2 sequences are KGHSH and LQKENI. V lost 3 bases, J lost 9 bases, and 6 bases stayed unmatched. The CDR3 is made up of 13 amino acids. The CDR3 loop is CASSPDRDVSYTF. The CDR3 DNA is TGTGCCAGCTCACCGGACAGGGATGTGAGCTACACCTTC.

The chain combines TRBV6-5 with TRBJ2-1; D is possibly TRBD1 (6 bases). CDR3 length: 15 residues. The V gene's germline CDR1 is MNHEY and CDR2 SVGAGI. The ends were cut back, 4 bases at V and 0 bases at J, with 10 bases in the middle. Written as DNA, the CDR3 is TGTGCCAGCAGTTCACAGGGCAGCTCCTACAATGAGCAGTTCTTC. It translates to CASSSQGSSYNEQFF.

V gene TRBV7-9 combines with J gene TRBJ1-2, with TRBD1 matching over 7 bases. CDR3 size: 13 residues. From germline, CDR1 is SEHNR and CDR2 FQNEAQ (reference sequence). The V segment lost 5 bases and the J segment 3 bases; nucleotides outside the gene matches: 3. In DNA form, the CDR3 reads TGTGCCAGCAGCGGGGACAGCTACTATGGCTACACCTTC. Its protein is CASSGDSYYGYTF.

This chain joins TRBV28 and TRBJ1-5; unclear D gene. From germline, CDR1 is MDHEN and CDR2 SYDVKM. This CDR3 is built from 13 residues. V was trimmed by 6 bases and J by 5 bases, leaving 11 bases between them. This chain's CDR3 is CASSTTLDQPQHF. The CDR3 region has the DNA TGTGCCAGCAGCACCACATTGGATCAGCCCCAGCATTTT.

The rearrangement joins TRBV2 to TRBJ2-3, with D hard to call. The V and J ends lost 6 bases and 6 bases respectively, with 10 bases between them. From germline, CDR1 is SNHLY and CDR2 FYNNEI. This CDR3 comprises 12 residues. The CDR3 nucleotides are TGTGCCAGCAGCTACTCCGCGGATACGCAGTATTTT. Amino acid sequence: CASSYSADTQYF.

V is TRBV11-2 and J is TRBJ2-1; 10 nucleotides line up with TRBD2. V shed 5 bases and J 8 bases; nucleotides not matched to a gene: 18. Germline lookup yields CDR1 SGHAT and CDR2 FQNNGV. CDR3 size: 18 residues. The CDR3 DNA reads as TGTGCCAGCAGCAGCACTCTACTTCTAGCGGGGGAGGGGGATGAGCAGTTCTTC. This codes for CASSSTLLLAGEGDEQFF.

For the CDR3, the DNA is TGTGCCAGCAGCACCGACAGGGACTATGGCTACACCTTC. Amino acids: CASSTDRDYGYTF. The rearrangement joins TRBV6-5 to TRBJ1-2; the match to TRBD1 covers 7 bases. J was trimmed by 3 bases and V by 6 bases; bases with no gene match: 4. The V gene's germline CDR1 is MNHEY and CDR2 SVGAGI. The CDR3 is 13 amino acids.

The chain recombines TRBV4-3 with TRBJ2-5; maybe TRBD1 (6 bases). Germline CDR1 and CDR2: LGHNA and YSLEER. Trimming left V 4 bases short and J 2 bases short, with 17 bases between. The CDR3 sequence is 16 residues long. The CDR3 spells CASSPQATGGQETQYF. In DNA form, the CDR3 reads TGCGCCAGCAGCCCCCAGGCGACAGGCGGACAAGAGACCCAGTACTTC.

This chain uses TRBV2 with TRBJ1-5; D gene uncertain. Per the germline V gene, CDR1 is SNHLY and CDR2 is FYNNEI. V lost 4 bases and J 0 bases, leaving 10 bases between the germline ends. The CDR3 runs to 15 residues. CDR3 nucleotide sequence: TGTGCCAGCAGTGCTGGGCAAAATAGCAATCAGCCCCAGCATTTT. Residues: CASSAGQNSNQPQHF.

The chain combines TRBV5-5 with TRBJ1-2, with a weak D call TRBD1 (5 bases). Trimming shortened V by 0 bases and J by 8 bases, and 11 bases separated the two germline ends. CDR3 size: 13 residues. The V gene's germline CDR1 is SGHKS and CDR2 YYEKEE (reference sequence). The CDR3 sequence: CASSLAGRGGYTF. In DNA, the CDR3 is TGTGCCAGCAGCTTGGCAGGGCGTGGCGGCTACACCTTC.

The chain combines TRBV4-1 with TRBJ2-1; 12 bases fit TRBD2. The CDR3 runs to 18 residues. CDR1 is MGHRA and CDR2 is YSYEKL in the germline V gene. V dropped 6 bases and J dropped 1; count of bases not matched to a gene: 10. The DNA for the CDR3 is TGCGCCAGCAGACCCACTAGCGGGAGGCCGGGGTCCTACAATGAGCAGTTCTTC. Encoded protein: CASRPTSGRPGSYNEQFF.